This TCR beta chain was recorded in a study of T cells after yellow fever vaccination. Overall study context: Fractions of limited cellularity were prepared by means of SMART-Seq v4 Ultra Low Input.

Study-wide findings and caveats: It was the secondary response that reached its peak faster, day 5 versus 15, but it was weaker.

Germline V gene sequence: CDR1 SGHVS, CDR2 FQNEAQ. Losses at the gene ends were 7 bases for V and 4 bases for J; bases not matched to a gene: 10. The CDR3 sequence is 15 residues long. About this clonotype: Its antigen remains unknown.

5'RACE template switching produced TCR cDNA carrying a universal primer site and UMIs. TCRdb itself ran the 5' RACE reads through MiXCR, one entry per CDR3 protein. The data contain 500,000 to 650,000 distinct CDR3 sequences, about 17% of them singletons. The rearrangement joins TRBV7-8 to TRBJ2-3; 8 nucleotides line up with TRBD2. The receptor was derived from a man aged 18 to 30 who received the YFV17D yellow fever vaccine. Source: PBMCs, taken 5 to 6 days after the first yellow fever vaccination. CDR3 nucleotides: TGTGCCAGCACCTACGTCGGGGGGGGCTCAGATACGCAGTATTTT. Amino acid sequence: CASTYVGGGSDTQYF.